This T cell receptor (beta chain) was captured by sequencing in a study of blood T cell repertoires in COVID-19. TCRdb's table, derived via immunoSEQ multiplex PCR, lists solely in-frame clones and lacks some. The sample holds 180,000 or so clones, approximately 86% seen once. CDR3 length: 14 residues. J was trimmed by 1 base and V by 4 bases; bases with no gene match: 1. Germline V lookup: CDR1 ENHRY, CDR2 SYGVKD. This sequence was found in a woman between 25 and 40 years old with active or convalescent COVID-19. This rearrangement joins TRBV10-3 to TRBJ2-5, with TRBD1 matching 9 bases. The specimen sequenced was peripheral blood. The CDR3 reads CAISVTGGQETQYF. CDR3 bases: TGTGCCATCAGTGTGACAGGGGGCCAAGAGACCCAGTACTTC.